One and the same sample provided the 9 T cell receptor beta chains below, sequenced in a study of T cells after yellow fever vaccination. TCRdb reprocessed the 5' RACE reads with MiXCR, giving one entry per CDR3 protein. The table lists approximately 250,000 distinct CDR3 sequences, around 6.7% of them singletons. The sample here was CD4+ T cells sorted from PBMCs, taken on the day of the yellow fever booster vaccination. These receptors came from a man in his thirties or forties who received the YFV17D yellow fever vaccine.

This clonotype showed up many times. The CDR3 reads CSTGTTTEAFF. The CDR3 DNA reads as TGCAGCACCGGGACAACCACTGAAGCTTTCTTT. The chain uses TRBV29-1 and TRBJ1-1; a possible D gene is TRBD1 (6 bases). V gave up 8 bases and J gave up 4 bases, with 11 bases separating them. Germline-derived CDR1 and CDR2 are SQVTM and ANQGSEA. The CDR3 consists of 11 residues.

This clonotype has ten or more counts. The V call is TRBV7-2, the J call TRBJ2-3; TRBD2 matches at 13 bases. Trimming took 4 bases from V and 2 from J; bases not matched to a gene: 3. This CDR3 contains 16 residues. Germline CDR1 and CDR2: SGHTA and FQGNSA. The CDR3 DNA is TGTGCCAGCAGCTCACTAGCGGGAGGGTCCACAGATACGCAGTATTTT. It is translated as CASSSLAGGSTDTQYF.

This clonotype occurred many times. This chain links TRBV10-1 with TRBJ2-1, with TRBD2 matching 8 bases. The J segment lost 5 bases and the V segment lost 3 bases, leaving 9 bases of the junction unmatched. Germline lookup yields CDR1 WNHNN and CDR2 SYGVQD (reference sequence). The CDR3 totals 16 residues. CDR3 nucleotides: TGCGCCAGCAGTGATTATCGGGAGGGGAAAAACAATGAGCAGTTCTTC. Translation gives CASSDYREGKNNEQFF.

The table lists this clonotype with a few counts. This CDR3 reads CASSLAMGDRGTQYF. CDR3 nucleotides: TGTGCCAGCAGCTTAGCTATGGGCGATCGGGGTACGCAGTATTTT. V and J are TRBV7-8 and TRBJ2-3; TRBD2 is a possible D gene (5 bases). V lost 0 bases, J lost 8 bases, and 15 bases lay in between. CDR3 length: 15 residues. Germline values: CDR1 SGHVS, CDR2 FQNEAQ.

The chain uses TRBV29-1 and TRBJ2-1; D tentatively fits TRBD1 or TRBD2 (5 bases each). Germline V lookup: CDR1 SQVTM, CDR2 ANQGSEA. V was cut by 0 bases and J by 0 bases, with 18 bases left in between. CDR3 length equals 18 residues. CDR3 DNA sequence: TGCAGCGTTGAAGATGGGAGAGGGGCCCTGAGCTCCTACAATGAGCAGTTCTTC. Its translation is CSVEDGRGALSSYNEQFF.

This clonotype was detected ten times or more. The chain's CDR3 is CASSLALAGKGAQYF. In DNA, the CDR3 is TGTGCCAGCAGCTTAGCACTAGCGGGGAAGGGGGCCCAGTACTTC. This chain links TRBV7-2 with TRBJ2-5; 10 bases agree with TRBD2. CDR1 is SGHTA, CDR2 FQGNSA, per germline. The CDR3 runs to 15 residues. J was trimmed by 9 bases and V by 0 bases; bases with no gene match: 7.

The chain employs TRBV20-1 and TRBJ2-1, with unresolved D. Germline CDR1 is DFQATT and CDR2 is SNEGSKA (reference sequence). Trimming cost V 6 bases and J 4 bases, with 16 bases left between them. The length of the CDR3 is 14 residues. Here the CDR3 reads CSAQKATVYNEQFF. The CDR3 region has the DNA TGCAGTGCCCAGAAGGCGACTGTTTACAATGAGCAGTTCTTC.

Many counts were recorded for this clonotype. The CDR3 here is CASTFSGIKETQYF. CDR3 in DNA: TGTGCCAGCACCTTCAGCGGGATTAAAGAGACCCAGTACTTC. This chain connects TRBV2 to TRBJ2-5, with 7 bases fitting TRBD2. The CDR3 is made up of 14 amino acids. V lost 7 bases, J lost 3 bases, and 8 bases stayed unmatched. CDR1 and CDR2 (germline): SNHLY, FYNNEI.

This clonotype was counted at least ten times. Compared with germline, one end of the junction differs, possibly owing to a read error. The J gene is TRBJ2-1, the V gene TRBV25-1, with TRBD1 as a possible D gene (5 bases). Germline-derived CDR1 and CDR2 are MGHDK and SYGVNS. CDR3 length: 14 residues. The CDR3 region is CASRESGTYNEQFF. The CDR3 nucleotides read TGTGCCAGCAGGGAATCAGGGACCTACAATGAGCAGTTCTTC.